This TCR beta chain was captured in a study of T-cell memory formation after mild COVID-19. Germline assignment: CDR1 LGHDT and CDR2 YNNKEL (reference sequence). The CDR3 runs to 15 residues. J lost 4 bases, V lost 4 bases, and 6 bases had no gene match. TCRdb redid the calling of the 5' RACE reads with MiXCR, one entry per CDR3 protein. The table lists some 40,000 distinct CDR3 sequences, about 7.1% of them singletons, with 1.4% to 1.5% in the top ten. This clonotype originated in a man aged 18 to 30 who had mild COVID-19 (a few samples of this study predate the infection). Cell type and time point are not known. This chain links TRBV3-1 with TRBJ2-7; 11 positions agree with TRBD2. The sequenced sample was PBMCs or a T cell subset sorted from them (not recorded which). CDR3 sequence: CASSLLAGGNYEQYF. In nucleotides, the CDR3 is TGTGCCAGCAGCCTTCTAGCGGGGGGCAATTACGAGCAGTACTTC.